Presented here are 30 T cell receptor beta chains from one specimen sequenced in a study of preoperative IRX-2 immunotherapy in early breast cancer. Treatment defined: preoperative locoregional IRX-2 cytokine immunotherapy. Produced via immunoSEQ multiplex PCR; TCRdb's table is partial and in-frame only. The data hold 30,000 to 35,000 clones, with 90% to 95% observed a single time. The specimen was taken from a patient treated with IRX-2 immunotherapy. The origin of the receptors is a human donor with breast cancer.

The chain links TRBV5-8 to TRBJ1-5; 9 bases map to TRBD1. Germline V gene sequence: CDR1 SGHTS, CDR2 YDEGEE. The CDR3 spans 15 residues. V lost 6 bases and J lost 3; bases outside the gene matches: 7. The CDR3 here is CASTFRDRDNQPQHF. CDR3 nucleotides: TGTGCCAGCACCTTTAGGGACAGGGACAATCAGCCCCAGCATTTT.

The chain has TRBV7-2 and TRBJ2-1; D unclear. Germline CDR1 is SGHTA and CDR2 is FQGNSA. This CDR3 region has 14 residues. V was cut by 4 bases and J by 8 bases, with 15 bases left in between. In nucleotides, the CDR3 is TGTGCCAGCAGCTCATCGGTAGGACGCGATGAGCAGTTCTTC. It encodes CASSSSVGRDEQFF.

The chain joins TRBV14 to TRBJ2-7, with 12 bases lining up with TRBD2. With 4 bases clipped from V and 4 bases from J, the junction kept 5 bases outside the gene matches. Germline V gene data show CDR1 as SGHDN and CDR2 as FVKESK. The CDR3 length is 15 residues. The CDR3 DNA sequence: TGTGCCAGCAGCCTAACTAGCGGGGGGAGATACGAGCAGTACTTC. It is translated as CASSLTSGGRYEQYF.

The V gene is TRBV6-5, the J gene TRBJ2-7; no clear D gene. CDR1 and CDR2 from the germline V gene are MNHEY and SVGAGI. The CDR3 contains 11 residues. The germline V and J ends were trimmed by 6 bases and 6 bases, with 9 bases remaining between them. CDR3 in DNA: TGTGCCAGCAGATCCCGCGGCGAGCAGTACTTC. It translates to CASRSRGEQYF.

The V and J genes are TRBV2 and TRBJ1-5; D ambiguous. CDR3 size: 13 residues. CDR1 and CDR2 (germline): SNHLY, FYNNEI. V lost 6 bases to trimming and J lost 0 bases, with 6 bases between them. In nucleotides, the CDR3 is TGTGCCAGCAGGGGAGATAGCAATCAGCCCCAGCATTTT. Amino acids: CASRGDSNQPQHF.

This chain's CDR3 is CASSSGLGDYGYTF. The CDR3 DNA follows: TGTGCCAGCAGCTCCGGACTAGGGGACTATGGCTACACCTTC. This chain uses TRBV7-9 with TRBJ1-2, with a tentative D call TRBD1 (5 bases). V lost 4 bases to trimming and J lost 3 bases, with 12 bases between them. CDR3 size: 14 residues. Germline CDR1 SEHNR, CDR2 FQNEAQ (reference sequence).

This clone has more than one count but fewer than ten. V and J are TRBV30 and TRBJ2-7; D possibly corresponds to TRBD1 (5 bases). CDR1 is GTSNPN, CDR2 SVGIG, per germline (reference sequence). This CDR3 spans 15 amino acids. V shed 2 bases and J shed 0 bases, with 14 bases lying between them. The CDR3 DNA follows: TGTGCCTGGAGTAATTATGGACATACCTCCTACGAGCAGTACTTC. Its translation: CAWSNYGHTSYEQYF.

V and J are TRBV5-1 and TRBJ2-5; the D gene is possibly TRBD2 (6 bases). The CDR3 has 14 amino acids. Germline values: CDR1 SGHRS, CDR2 YFSETQ. Trimming cost V 4 bases and J 5 bases, with 15 bases left between them. This CDR3 is CASSPSRGWETQYF. CDR3 in DNA: TGCGCCAGCAGCCCGTCGCGGGGCTGGGAGACCCAGTACTTC. Filled out from reference TRBV5-1 and TRBJ2-5, the complete variable domain reads KAGVTQTPRYLIKTRGQQVTLSCSPISGHRSVSWYQQTPGQGLQFLFEYFSETQRNKGNFPGRFSGRQFSNSRSEMNVSTLELGDSALYLCASSPSRGWETQYFGPGTRLLVL.

This chain uses TRBV7-3 with TRBJ2-1; maybe TRBD2 (5 bases). This CDR3 is 13 amino acids long. Germline assignment: CDR1 SGHTA and CDR2 FQGTGA. With 2 bases removed from V and 5 bases from J, the gap between germline ends came to 7 bases. In DNA form, the CDR3 reads TGTGCCAGCAGCTTAGGACTCAACAATGAGCAGTTCTTC. Translated, it gives CASSLGLNNEQFF.

This clone appeared a single time. The chain recombines TRBV9 with TRBJ1-1; D ambiguous. V was pared by 3 bases and J by 5 bases, with 8 bases between. The CDR3 spans 12 residues. Germline V gives CDR1 SGDLS, CDR2 YYNGEE. The CDR3 is CASSGSETEAFF. The CDR3 coding sequence is TGTGCCAGCAGCGGCTCAGAAACTGAAGCTTTCTTT.

The rearrangement uses TRBV9 and TRBJ2-7; D perhaps matches TRBD2 (6 bases). V shed 3 bases and J shed 0 bases, with 16 bases lying between them. This CDR3 has 16 residues. Germline V gene sequence: CDR1 SGDLS, CDR2 YYNGEE. The CDR3 DNA sequence: TGTGCCAGCAGCGGCCCCGGGGGAGGTAGCTCCTACGAGCAGTACTTC. As protein: CASSGPGGGSSYEQYF.

The rearrangement joins TRBV19 to TRBJ1-2, with D perhaps matching TRBD1 (5 bases). The germline CDR1 and CDR2 sequences are LNHDA and SQIVND (reference sequence). The CDR3 totals 21 residues. V lost 3 bases and J lost 3, with 32 bases in between. In DNA form, the CDR3 reads TGTGCCAGTAGTATCGGGCAGGGCACCAACCGCCTCCTCTCGATTCACTATGGCTACACCTTC. Protein sequence: CASSIGQGTNRLLSIHYGYTF.

The J gene is TRBJ2-1, the V gene TRBV6-5; D not resolved. Trimming left V 6 bases short and J 0 bases short, with 12 bases between. In germline, CDR1 is MNHEY, CDR2 SVGAGI. CDR3 size: 15 residues. The DNA of the CDR3 is TGTGCCAGCAGCCCGACTTCGAGCTCCTACAATGAGCAGTTCTTC. Amino acids: CASSPTSSSYNEQFF.

The count of this clone is one. The J gene is TRBJ2-1, the V gene TRBV7-9; 10 bases agree with TRBD1. CDR1 and CDR2 from the germline V gene are SEHNR and FQNEAQ (reference sequence). The CDR3 is 17 residues long. J was trimmed by 6 bases and V by 5 bases; bases with no gene match: 13. The CDR3 sequence: CASSRQRTGTGANEQFF. The CDR3 coding sequence is TGTGCCAGCAGCCGGCAAAGAACCGGGACAGGGGCCAATGAGCAGTTCTTC.

V and J are TRBV18 and TRBJ2-5; tentative D call: TRBD2 (6 bases). Germline V gene sequence: CDR1 KGHSH, CDR2 LQKENI. The CDR3 has 13 amino acids. The ends were cut back, 2 bases at V and 4 bases at J, with 8 bases in the middle. The DNA of the CDR3 is TGTGCCAGCTCACCAGGCGGGGCAGAGACCCAGTACTTC. Its protein product is CASSPGGAETQYF.

The chain carries TRBV7-9 and TRBJ1-6; D gene unclear. Trimming left V 1 base short and J 10 bases short, with 5 bases between. The CDR3 is 12 residues long. The germline V gene encodes CDR1 SEHNR and CDR2 FQNEAQ (reference sequence). CDR3 sequence reads: CASSLEKSPLHF. The CDR3, as DNA: TGTGCCAGCAGCTTAGAGAAGTCACCCCTCCACTTT.

The gene calls are TRBV9 and TRBJ1-3; no definite D call. The V and J ends lost 3 bases and 0 bases respectively, with 4 bases between them. Germline CDR1 and CDR2: SGDLS and YYNGEE. This CDR3 has 13 residues. The CDR3 sequence: CASSADSGNTIYF. The CDR3 region has the DNA TGTGCCAGCAGCGCGGACTCTGGAAACACCATATATTTT.

The chain links TRBV5-1 to TRBJ2-5, with D hard to call. The J call is uncertain, as TRBJ2-7 better fits the DNA end. The CDR3 totals 12 residues. The germline CDR1 and CDR2 sequences are SGHRS and YFSETQ. The CDR3 bases are TGCGCCAGCAGCTTAAGCTCCTACGAGCAGTACTTC. Amino acids: CASSLSSYEQYF.

The chain joins TRBV7-6 to TRBJ2-7; TRBD2 matches at 9 bases. After removal of 5 bases from V and 4 bases from J, the junction contained 12 bases not matched to a gene. Germline V gives CDR1 SGHVS, CDR2 FNYEAQ. This CDR3 has 16 amino acids. CDR3 in DNA: TGTGCCAGCAGCCGTGGACTAAGCGGGAGGAGGTACGAGCAGTACTTC. Encoded protein: CASSRGLSGRRYEQYF.

The chain combines TRBV7-9 with TRBJ1-5; D possibly corresponds to TRBD1 (5 bases). Germline CDR1 is SEHNR and CDR2 is FQNEAQ (reference sequence). The CDR3 runs 16 residues. The V and J ends lost 5 bases and 2 bases respectively, with 16 bases between them. The CDR3 is CASSLGQGMGNQPQHF. CDR3 bases: TGTGCCAGCAGCCTGGGCCAGGGTATGGGCAATCAGCCCCAGCATTTT.

This clone appeared once. CDR3 coding DNA: TGTGCCAGCAGCTTAACAGGGGGTTGGACTGAAGCTTTCTTT. The encoded protein is CASSLTGGWTEAFF. This chain connects TRBV7-2 to TRBJ1-1; 8 bases match TRBD1. This CDR3 has 14 residues. The junction had 4 bases not matched to a gene; V was cut back by 2 bases and J by 5 bases. CDR1 and CDR2 from the germline V gene are SGHTA and FQGNSA.

The V call is TRBV28, the J call TRBJ2-7, with TRBD2 matching 8 bases. Trimming at V came to 5 bases and at J to 2 bases, leaving 8 bases not matched to a gene. This CDR3 is 15 amino acids long. Germline values: CDR1 MDHEN, CDR2 SYDVKM. The CDR3 here is CASSHHGTRTYEQYF. CDR3 in DNA: TGTGCCAGCAGTCACCACGGGACTAGGACCTACGAGCAGTACTTC.

The chain couples TRBV19 to TRBJ1-2, with D maybe TRBD1 (5 bases). The CDR3 is 16 amino acids. Germline CDR1 reads LNHDA; CDR2 reads SQIVND (reference sequence). V was pared by 6 bases and J by 4 bases, with 21 bases between. The CDR3 sequence is CASRADSFPPVYGYTF. The CDR3 DNA follows: TGTGCCAGTAGGGCAGACAGTTTCCCTCCCGTCTATGGCTACACCTTC.

V and J are TRBV7-6 and TRBJ2-2, with D possibly matching TRBD2 (6 bases). Germline V gene lookup returns CDR1 SGHVS and CDR2 FNYEAQ. Trimming removed 5 bases from V and 6 bases from J, with 19 bases in between. The CDR3 sequence is 16 residues long. The CDR3 nucleotides read TGTGCCAGCAGCCAGGGCGGGAAACTAGTGTCCGGGGAGCTGTTTTTT. Its translation: CASSQGGKLVSGELFF.

The chain is built from TRBV25-1 and TRBJ1-4, with no clear D. The CDR3 extends over 12 amino acids. Germline CDR1 MGHDK, CDR2 SYGVNS. The V end lost 4 bases, the J end lost 7 bases, and 7 bases lay between the germline ends. The CDR3 region is CASSGQTEKLFF. As DNA, the CDR3 is TGTGCCAGCAGTGGTCAAACTGAAAAACTGTTTTTT.

J is TRBJ1-5 and V is TRBV30; D ambiguous. V gave up 2 bases and J gave up 6 bases, with 17 bases separating them. This CDR3 region has 15 residues. CDR1 GTSNPN and CDR2 SVGIG come from the germline V gene (reference sequence). The CDR3 reads CAWSPPSGRFQPQHF. The CDR3 bases are TGTGCCTGGAGTCCCCCATCGGGGAGGTTTCAGCCCCAGCATTTT.

The genes are TRBV5-1 and TRBJ2-1, with 16 bases fitting TRBD2. The CDR3 spans 15 residues. V gave up 7 bases and J gave up 8 bases; unmatched junction bases: 6. Germline CDR1 is SGHRS and CDR2 is YFSETQ. In DNA form, the CDR3 reads TGCGCCAGCTTCGGGACTAGCGGGAGGGATGATGAGCAGTTCTTC. Amino acid sequence: CASFGTSGRDDEQFF.

To note about this clone: Germline is not matched at one junction end, which may reflect a read error. The CDR3: CASSLSSGGLNEQFF. The CDR3 nucleotides read TGTGCTAGCAGCTTATCTAGCGGGGGTCTCAATGAGCAGTTCTTC. The chain has TRBV7-7 and TRBJ2-1; 10 nucleotides match TRBD2. This CDR3 spans 15 amino acids. The germline V gene has CDR1 SSHAT and CDR2 FNYEAQ (reference sequence).

This chain connects TRBV6-6 to TRBJ2-7, with TRBD1 matching over 8 bases. The CDR3 contains 13 residues. Germline V gene lookup returns CDR1 MNHNY and CDR2 SVGAGI (reference sequence). With 6 bases clipped from V and 5 bases from J, the junction kept 6 bases outside the gene matches. Here the CDR3 DNA reads TGTGCCAGCAGGCCCGGACAGGGCCACGAGCAGTACTTC. It yields the protein CASRPGQGHEQYF.

This chain joins TRBV28 and TRBJ1-1; 7 positions match TRBD1. CDR1 MDHEN and CDR2 SYDVKM come from the germline V gene. J lost 0 bases, V lost 7 bases, and 14 bases had no gene match. This CDR3 region has 17 residues. CDR3 region: CASIKGGTAIMNTEAFF. In nucleotides, the CDR3 is TGTGCCAGCATCAAGGGGGGGACAGCTATCATGAACACTGAAGCTTTCTTT. Together with reference TRBV28 and TRBJ1-1, the CDR3 gives the full variable domain: DVKVTQSSRYLVKRTGEKVFLECVQDMDHENMFWYRQDPGLGLRLIYFSYDVKMKEKGDIPEGYSVSREKKERFSLILESASTNQTSMYLCASIKGGTAIMNTEAFFGQGTRLTVV.